Listed here are 15 T cell receptor beta chains from one sample, sequenced in a study of Ad26.COV2.S vaccination and SARS-CoV-2 variants. The protocol was immunoSEQ multiplex PCR, while the TCRdb copy is restricted to in-frame clones and leaves out a portion. The sample lists about 500,000 clones; 89% were seen once. Treatment given: some 19 received Ad26.COV2.S at low or high dose, single or two shots; about 5 received placebo; per-sample allocation not given. On day 63 after the first injection, vaccine and placebo recipients gave samples. The material sequenced was peripheral blood, taken in a trial of Ad26.COV2.S vaccine versus placebo. Receptors were obtained from a person between 18 and 65 years old who received the Ad26.COV2.S COVID-19 vaccine or a placebo.

This chain joins TRBV28 and TRBJ1-1, with 9 positions matching TRBD1. CDR1 and CDR2 from the germline V gene are MDHEN and SYDVKM. The V gene end was trimmed by 8 bases and the J gene end by 1 base; junction bases not matched to a gene: 5. The CDR3 is made up of 14 amino acids. The CDR3 region has the DNA TGTGCCAGCGGCCCGGACAGGGGGAACACTGAAGCTTTCTTT. This translates into CASGPDRGNTEAFF.

The chain carries TRBV12-3 or TRBV12-4 and TRBJ2-7; D might be TRBD1 (6 bases). This CDR3 contains 13 residues. Trimming removed 6 bases from V and 3 bases from J, with 12 bases in between. The CDR3 spells CASSYDRYYEQYF. CDR3 DNA: TGTGCCAGCAGCTACGACAGGTACTACGAGCAGTACTTC.

Concerning this clone: The sample carries other DNA sequences with the same CDR3. The chain joins TRBV7-9 to TRBJ2-3; a weak D match, TRBD2 (5 bases). Germline CDR1 is SEHNR and CDR2 is FQNEAQ (reference sequence). The V end lost 3 bases, the J end lost 0 bases, and 7 bases lay between the germline ends. There are 14 residues in the CDR3. The CDR3 loop reads CASSFGGSTDTQYF. The CDR3 nucleotides are TGTGCCAGCAGCTTCGGCGGGAGCACAGATACGCAGTATTTT.

The J gene is TRBJ2-7, the V gene TRBV10-3; TRBD1 matches at 7 bases. Trimming removed 2 bases from V and 1 base from J; junction bases left unmatched: 5. The CDR3 is 15 amino acids. The germline V gene encodes CDR1 ENHRY and CDR2 SYGVKD. Here the CDR3 DNA reads TGTGCCATCAGTGAGACCGGGACAGTTTCCTACGAGCAGTACTTC. This encodes CAISETGTVSYEQYF.

The gene calls are TRBV4-1 and TRBJ1-1; a possible D gene is TRBD1 (6 bases). Deletions cut 0 bases from V and 4 bases from J, with 12 bases between. In germline, CDR1 is MGHRA, CDR2 YSYEKL. The CDR3 length is 15 residues. CDR3 sequence: CASSQDRRQATEAFF. The DNA for the CDR3 is TGCGCCAGCAGCCAAGATAGGAGACAGGCCACTGAAGCTTTCTTT.

The rearrangement uses TRBV5-4 and TRBJ2-3; 10 bases are a match to TRBD2. The CDR3 runs 15 residues. V lost 1 base to trimming and J lost 6 bases; unmatched junction nucleotides: 5. Germline V gene lookup returns CDR1 SGHNT and CDR2 YYREEE (reference sequence). The CDR3 coding sequence is TGTGCCAGCAGCTTGAGCCTAGCGGGGGCGGATACGCAGTATTTT. Its translation: CASSLSLAGADTQYF.

This clone was recorded once. J is TRBJ1-1 and V is TRBV30; D may be TRBD1 (6 bases). V was pared by 0 bases and J by 1 base, with 15 bases between. The V gene's germline CDR1 is GTSNPN and CDR2 SVGIG (reference sequence). The CDR3 extends over 16 amino acids. Here the CDR3 reads CAWSVPGAKGNTEAFF. CDR3 in DNA: TGTGCCTGGAGTGTACCGGGGGCTAAGGGGAACACTGAAGCTTTCTTT.

The DNA of the CDR3 is TGTGCCAGTAGTATTCGGACAGGGGATCAGCCCCAGCATTTT. It encodes CASSIRTGDQPQHF. This chain uses TRBV19 with TRBJ1-5; 9 nucleotides agree with TRBD1. The germline V gene has CDR1 LNHDA and CDR2 SQIVND (reference sequence). The CDR3 runs to 14 residues. Trimming cost V 3 bases and J 5 bases; bases outside gene matches: 2.

V and J are TRBV4-1 and TRBJ2-2, with D hard to call. V lost 0 bases to trimming and J lost 2 bases, with 22 bases between them. Germline values: CDR1 MGHRA, CDR2 YSYEKL. This CDR3 is 20 amino acids long. This CDR3 is CASSQDFKSWGTLNTGELFF. DNA for the CDR3: TGCGCCAGCAGCCAAGATTTCAAAAGTTGGGGTACCCTAAACACCGGGGAGCTGTTTTTT.

The V gene is TRBV2, the J gene TRBJ1-2; 9 bases are a match to TRBD1. The ends lost 5 bases at V and 6 bases at J; junction bases unmatched: 7. CDR1 is SNHLY and CDR2 is FYNNEI in the germline V gene. The CDR3 has 14 residues. The CDR3 here is CASSLTGGMNGYTF. The CDR3 DNA is TGTGCCAGCAGTCTGACAGGGGGTATGAATGGCTACACCTTC.

The V gene is TRBV5-1, the J gene TRBJ2-3; no clear D. Germline V lookup: CDR1 SGHRS, CDR2 YFSETQ. V lost 1 base, J lost 2 bases, and 8 bases lay in between. The CDR3 is made up of 14 amino acids. CDR3 in DNA: TGCGCCAGCAGCTTGAAGTCAATCACAGATACGCAGTATTTT. This translates into CASSLKSITDTQYF.

V and J are TRBV10-3 and TRBJ2-7; 7 bases agree with TRBD1. CDR1 ENHRY and CDR2 SYGVKD come from the germline V gene. V was clipped by 0 bases and J by 2 bases; unmatched bases: 7. The CDR3 runs to 16 residues. This CDR3 is CAISESMAGGTYEQYF. The DNA of the CDR3 is TGTGCCATCAGTGAGTCGATGGCAGGGGGTACCTACGAGCAGTACTTC.

V usage is TRBV23-1 and J usage is TRBJ2-5, with 7 bases fitting TRBD1. TRBV23-1 is designated an ORF whose function remains uncertain. Germline trimming cut 0 bases from V and 5 bases from J; bases unmatched to any gene: 15. There are 18 residues in the CDR3. The CDR3 is CASSQSRQRRGYWETQYF. The CDR3 bases are TGCGCCAGCAGTCAATCGCGTCAACGCAGGGGGTATTGGGAGACCCAGTACTTC.

The chain employs TRBV24-1 and TRBJ1-2; D is possibly TRBD1 (5 bases). V gave up 4 bases and J gave up 1 base, with 12 bases separating them. Germline loops: CDR1 KGHDR, CDR2 SFDVKD. CDR3 length: 15 amino acids. For the CDR3, the DNA is TGTGCCACCAGTGACAACACGGGGGATAACTATGGCTACACCTTC. Residues: CATSDNTGDNYGYTF.

The chain recombines TRBV28 with TRBJ1-4; D gene uncertain. CDR3 length: 15 amino acids. With 6 bases removed from V and 7 bases from J, the gap between germline ends came to 18 bases. Germline values: CDR1 MDHEN, CDR2 SYDVKM. The CDR3 DNA sequence: TGTGCCAGCAGCCCCATCATGGCCCTAAGTGAAAAACTGTTTTTT. Translated: CASSPIMALSEKLFF.